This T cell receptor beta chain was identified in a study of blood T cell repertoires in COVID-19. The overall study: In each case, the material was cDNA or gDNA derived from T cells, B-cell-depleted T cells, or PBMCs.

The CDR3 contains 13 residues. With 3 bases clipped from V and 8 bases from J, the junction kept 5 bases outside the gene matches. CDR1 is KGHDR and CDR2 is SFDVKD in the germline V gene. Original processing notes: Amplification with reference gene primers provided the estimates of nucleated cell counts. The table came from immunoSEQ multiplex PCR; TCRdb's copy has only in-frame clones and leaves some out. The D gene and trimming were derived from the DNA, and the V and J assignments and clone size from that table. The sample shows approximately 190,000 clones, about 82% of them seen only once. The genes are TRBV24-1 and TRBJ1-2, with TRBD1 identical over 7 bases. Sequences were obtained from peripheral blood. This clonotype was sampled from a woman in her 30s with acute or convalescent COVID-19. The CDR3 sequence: CATSDVQGWGYTF. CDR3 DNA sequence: TGTGCCACCAGTGATGTACAGGGGTGGGGCTACACCTTC.